This TCR beta chain appears in the sequencing data of a study of cytomegalovirus exposure and HLA in healthy donors (dated by TCRdb to the late 2010s). The study in broad terms: An earlier analysis of approximately 600 of the donors reported 250 to 350 Gb of sequence data and roughly 110 million unique TCR beta sequences from about 200 million T cells. An early release that covered more than 550 HLA-typed donors contained around 300 gigabases of sequencing data and about 84 million unique TCR sequences. Of the 300 to 500 genotyped donors, 65% to 90% were placed in the genetic ancestry cluster associated with self-reported Caucasian donors. The study aimed to test whether cataloging public T cell receptors could reveal signatures of past pathogen exposure. The study used immunosequencing to profile the T cell repertoires of hundreds of subjects and linked those repertoires to cytomegalovirus serostatus. Along with the roughly 670-subject first cohort, a separate validation cohort of around 120 different subjects was used. High-throughput TCR immunosequencing, statistical association of individual TCRs with disease status, and machine learning were combined to predict cytomegalovirus infection status. A later analysis re-examined previously published TCR beta repertoires from more than 650 donors and added high-resolution HLA genotyping to investigate patterns of TCR occurrence. Rather than using new phenotypic data, the later analysis identified candidate immune exposures from TCR beta sequences and from how often those sequences occurred across donors. In an earlier analysis of 587 of the donors, high-throughput TCR beta sequencing was used to judge whether each TCR beta V gene segment behaved as functional or pseudogenic. Donor age, sex, ethnicity and CMV serostatus were compiled alongside the repertoire data. In a later genetic analysis, genome-wide SNP genotypes for about 60% of the 666 donors were used, and that subset was treated as a discovery cohort. All discovery cohort repertoires had been generated using a single sequencing platform. HLA typing covered class I and class II loci at four-digit resolution. The number of donors typed differed by locus, with about 629-640 for A, B, C, DRB1 and DQB1, 522 for DQA1, some 570 for DPA1, and some 440 for DPB1. Four or five DR-DQ haplotypes were handled as single units for association and clustering, since linkage in the cohort was strong. Among some 400 genotyped donors of the cohort, an average of approximately 200,000 unique TCR beta nucleotide sequences was sequenced per donor, of which 15% to 20% were non-productive. What the research found in general, with its limitations: Because the 87-base-pair reads could not distinguish some IMGT-functional V segments, including TRBV6-2 and TRBV6-3, those segments were excluded. A later analysis found that TCR association rates varied across HLA loci, with DRB1 alleles showing the most associated TCRs and HLA-C alleles the fewest. It was suggested by the authors that the approach could potentially be generalized to other disease states and immunological phenotypes. Specific HLA alleles were associated with 16,951 TCR beta sequences at a false discovery rate of 0.05 in a later analysis. Around 16 rarely observed V segments, including chromosome 9 orphons, were excluded from the earlier analysis of some 590 of the donors because counts were too low. Strong co-occurrence of HLA alleles, especially DR and DQ, made assigning TCR associations to individual alleles difficult. Correlated functional status among segregating V segments might be attributable to linkage disequilibrium, but an unknown experimental factor could not be ruled out. In vitro tests confirmed that a few of the cytomegalovirus-associated TCR beta chains recognize cytomegalovirus antigens. A further reported finding was that TCR beta sequences accurately predicted the HLA-A and HLA-B alleles for most subjects in the first cohort. Most CMV-associated TCR beta chains appeared to be HLA-restricted in a later analysis, and the HLA associations seemed to be driven largely by CMV exposure. Cytomegalovirus status was reported to be diagnosed by the classifier with high specificity and sensitivity in both the original and validation cohorts. Because HLA typing was missing for some donors at each locus, association tests included only the typed subset. In a later analysis, HLA-associated TCR beta chains were found to be more clonally expanded and to have lower generation probabilities than equally common non-associated chains. Across donors, most TCR sequences were observed very rarely, whereas some public TCRs were present in many individuals. Immune exposure information for the cohort was limited to CMV serostatus. In an earlier analysis of approximately 590 of the donors, most TCR beta V segments appeared in productive rearrangements about 90% or about 30% of the time, broadly matching IMGT annotations. According to a later analysis, parvovirus B19, influenza, CMV and Epstein-Barr virus appeared linked to several top co-occurrence clusters. An association between a missense DCLRE1C variant and V-gene and J-gene trimming of TCR beta chains was found in a later genetic analysis and replicated in an independent cohort. Roughly uniform sequencing depth across donors was assumed in presence/absence analyses, although this assumption may not hold. Only TCR beta chains were sequenced in this cohort, and the absence of alpha or paired-chain data limited detectable features. In a later genetic analysis, fewer N-insertions in productive TCRs were reported among donors in an Asian-associated ancestry cluster than the approximately 710-donor mean. A total of 150 or so TCR beta chains were listed by the study as associated with cytomegalovirus. A cluster of highly shared sequence variants was judged likely to represent a technical artifact of the sequencing pipeline.

The cohort was made up of several hundred healthy bone marrow donors. At the time of sampling, every cohort member was nominally healthy, though immune exposures that went unrecorded were likely present. The donor tested CMV seropositive and was one of the 289 seropositive cohort members. Every donor gave a peripheral blood sample, and the peripheral blood mononuclear cells from that sample were used for TCR beta sequencing. The Qiagen DNeasy Blood Extraction Kit was used to extract genomic DNA from the blood cell samples. Based on the germline V gene, the CDR1 and CDR2 sequences are MNHNS and SASEGT. V gives up 4 bases and J gives up 4 bases, and the segment between their germline ends measures 10 bases. From the cysteine through the phenylalanine, the CDR3 covers 13 amino acids. The retained sequence is limited to the CDR3, 39 bases, with the frame set at the first base. Libraries were constructed by the immunoSEQ multiplex PCR assay. For the multiplex PCR, a mixture combining 60 forward primers for TCR Vbeta segments and 13 reverse primers for TCR Jbeta segments was used. The CDR3 region of rearranged TCR beta genes was amplified from genomic DNA by a multiplex PCR assay. Amplified TCR beta libraries were sequenced as 87-base-pair reads on the Illumina HiSeq System. The study's processing was this. A later analysis tallied roughly 80 million unique TCR beta chains across the 666 repertoires, and some 10 million of those chains were shared by two or more donors. To remove PCR and sequencing errors, raw reads were error-corrected and collapsed into unique sequences using a nearest-neighbor algorithm that merged closely related sequences. Alignment of CDR3 sequences to IMGT reference sequences was used to assign V, D and J gene segments. For a sequence to be retained, a match of at least six nucleotides was required to both a V gene segment and a J gene segment. A rearrangement counted as productive if the CDR3 had no stop codons and remained in frame with V and J, and every other rearrangement counted as non-productive. Following IMGT convention, CDR3 was defined as the stretch from the second conserved V-encoded cysteine up to the conserved J-encoded phenylalanine. The earlier analysis of some 540 of the donors excluded any sequence lacking an unambiguous match to a single V gene segment. An earlier analysis of 587 of the donors classified V segments as functional when productive rearrangements were above 56.7% and as segregating when the standard deviation between donors was above 5%. A statistical classification framework was built for diagnosing cytomegalovirus status from the catalog of TCR beta chain sequences. V and J gene assignment, in a later analysis, came from comparing TCR nucleotide sequences with IMGT/GENE-DB human TR gene sequences. The TCRdist pipeline was used in a later analysis to assign CDR3 sequences and most-parsimonious VDJ recombination scenarios. In a later analysis, every TCR beta chain was defined by the combination of its CDR3 amino acid sequence and its V-gene family, and reads without a unique V-gene family were dropped. A later analysis removed several hundred highly shared, low-generation-probability nucleotide sequences to deal with suspected cross-contamination and a sequencing artifact. For each public chain, a later analysis derived a clonal expansion index from normalized ranks of inferred template counts within each repertoire. A later analysis computed generation probabilities with a VDJ recombination model fitted to out-of-frame rearrangements, and checked the results against IGoR. In a later analysis, hypergeometric tests were used to score TCR-TCR, TCR-HLA and TCR-CMV co-occurrence, with a repertoire-size bias correction applied to TCR pairs. In a later analysis, false discovery rates were estimated by permuting HLA or CMV assignments 20 times. In a later analysis, co-occurring TCRs were grouped using DBSCAN, and TCRdist sequence similarity was added for clustering within HLA-allele-positive subsets. Repertoires with fewer than 30,000 or more than 120,000 public chains, plus five repertoires with anomalous nucleotide sharing, were excluded from co-occurrence clustering. Here the immuneACCESS table is served through TCRdb, limited to in-frame sequences with V and J called. Missing clones are a known gap in these copies; in checked studies unresolved V genes cover under half, and the rest lacks a known reason. V, J and clone size are taken as reported in that table, and D and trimming were inferred from the DNA itself. This sample lists about 130,000 clones; 74% were detected once. 3% to 5% of the sample comes from the top ten.

This clone was detected a few times. Its cognate antigen has yet to be identified. Base qualities are not at hand, and no much larger clone is one base apart. Sequencing used PBMCs. The chain is encoded by TRBV6-1 joined to TRBJ1-1, with no confidently assigned D gene. The receptor was derived from a man aged 35 to 55 in good health and CMV-seropositive. The CDR3 in this case is CASSAQPGTEAFF. The DNA sequence is given as TGTGCCAGCAGTGCTCAACCGGGCACTGAAGCTTTCTTT.